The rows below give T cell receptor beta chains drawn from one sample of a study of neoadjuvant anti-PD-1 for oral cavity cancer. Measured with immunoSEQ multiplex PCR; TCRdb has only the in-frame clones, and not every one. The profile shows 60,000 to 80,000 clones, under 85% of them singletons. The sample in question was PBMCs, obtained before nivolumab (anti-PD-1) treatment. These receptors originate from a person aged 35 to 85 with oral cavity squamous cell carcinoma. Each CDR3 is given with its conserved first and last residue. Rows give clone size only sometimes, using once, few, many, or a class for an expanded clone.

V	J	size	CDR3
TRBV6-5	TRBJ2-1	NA	CASRSKGAGNEQFF
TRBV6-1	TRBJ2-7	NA	CASSVGRTSSYEQYF
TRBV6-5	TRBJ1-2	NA	CASSARGGYGYTF
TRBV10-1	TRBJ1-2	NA	CASSESTHYGYTF
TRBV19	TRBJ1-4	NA	CASSPKGDTYNEKLFF
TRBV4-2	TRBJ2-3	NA	CASSQTTDTQYF
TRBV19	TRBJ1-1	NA	CASSSWTEAFF
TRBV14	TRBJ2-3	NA	CASSQGREGPSTDTQYF
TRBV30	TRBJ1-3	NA	CAWSELQGNTIYF
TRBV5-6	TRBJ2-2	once	CASSLEGRDRVNGELFF
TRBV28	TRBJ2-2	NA	CASSSPGGGGGELFF
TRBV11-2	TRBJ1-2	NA	CASSRGGSGQLIYTF
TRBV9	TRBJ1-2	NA	CASSAQGNNYGYTF
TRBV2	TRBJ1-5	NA	CASSDRSGGNQPQHF
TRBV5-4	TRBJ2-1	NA	CASSLDPGAYNEQFF
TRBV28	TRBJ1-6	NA	CASSLFTSALRGNSPLHF
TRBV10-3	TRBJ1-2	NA	CAISADRGRDYTF
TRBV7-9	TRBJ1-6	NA	CASSLRGSPLHF
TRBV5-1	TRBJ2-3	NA	CASSLRGASTDTQYF
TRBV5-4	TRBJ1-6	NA	CASSGDGNSPLHF
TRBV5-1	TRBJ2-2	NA	CASRDRTGIAGELFF
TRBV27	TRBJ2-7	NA	CASSLTSGWTGGRNEQYF
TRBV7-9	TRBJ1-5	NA	CASSDGTVYSNQPQHF
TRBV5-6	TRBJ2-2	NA	CASSLDGTRKGNTGELFF
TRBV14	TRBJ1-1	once	CASSQEITRGEAFF
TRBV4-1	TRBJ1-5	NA	CASSQEPTRGGNQPQHF
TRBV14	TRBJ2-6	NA	CASSLRRSVTAGANVLTF